This entry concerns a single T cell receptor beta chain. The length of the CDR3 is 14 residues. Germline V gene sequence: CDR1 SGDLS, CDR2 YYNGEE. The V end lost 4 bases, the J end lost 4 bases, and 14 bases lay between the germline ends. TEMRA cells were enriched by FACS, while CD8+ and CD4+ T cells were obtained through a negative isolation that was performed magnetically. This sample was included in a study of CD8 T cells in Susac syndrome. Random hexamers primed reverse transcription of about 0.5 to 1 ug RNA. With immunoSEQ multiplex PCR, TCR beta CDR3 was amplified across 54 Vbeta and 13 Jbeta. TCRdb re-derived calls from the immunoSEQ multiplex PCR reads in MiXCR, one entry per CDR3 protein. The data contain some 160,000 distinct CDR3 sequences, 85% to 95% of them seen just once; the ten biggest clones take up 0.15% to 0.2%.

The sequence was obtained from a human donor with multiple sclerosis. This chain links TRBV9 with TRBJ1-1; the D is unclear. The sample was CD8+ T cells from PBMCs. The CDR3 sequence is CASSLVLERTEAFF. The CDR3 bases are TGTGCCAGCAGCCTTGTTTTGGAGCGCACTGAAGCTTTCTTT.